Shown below are 6 T cell receptor beta chains from a single sample sequenced in a study of T cell responses to AZD1222 COVID-19 vaccine. Some clones are missing from TCRdb's copy, which holds only in-frame ones; the method was immunoSEQ multiplex PCR. The data hold about 100,000 clones, with 87% observed a single time. This specimen was peripheral blood, taken on day 0 of MenACWY control vaccination. These receptors were obtained from an adult in good health.

The chain recombines TRBV6-5 with TRBJ1-5; D gene uncertain. Germline CDR1 and CDR2: MNHEY and SVGAGI. Trimming removed 2 bases at V and 5 bases at J, with 7 bases between. The CDR3 loop spans 13 amino acids. CDR3: CASSYNGDQPQHF. CDR3 bases: TGTGCCAGCAGTTACAACGGGGATCAGCCCCAGCATTTT.

V is TRBV7-8 and J is TRBJ1-2; the D is unclear. Germline loops: CDR1 SGHVS, CDR2 FQNEAQ. The germline V and J ends were trimmed by 5 bases and 0 bases, with 13 bases remaining between them. CDR3 length equals 15 residues. The CDR3 protein is CASSPSDATNYGYTF. Written as DNA, the CDR3 is TGTGCCAGCAGCCCTTCGGACGCTACTAACTATGGCTACACCTTC.

This sequence joins TRBV4-3 and TRBJ1-5; D gene uncertain. The CDR3 spans 13 residues. CDR1 and CDR2 from the germline V gene are LGHNA and YSLEER. The V and J ends lost 0 bases and 3 bases respectively, with 3 bases between them. The CDR3 region has the DNA TGCGCCAGCAGCCAAGATAACAATCAGCCCCAGCATTTT. Its protein product is CASSQDNNQPQHF.

The chain joins TRBV9 to TRBJ2-3; a possible D gene is TRBD2 (6 bases). V was pared by 4 bases and J by 6 bases, with 18 bases between. There are 15 residues in the CDR3. Germline V gene data show CDR1 as SGDLS and CDR2 as YYNGEE. CDR3 sequence: CASSPTDYEGDTQYF. The CDR3 DNA reads TGTGCCAGCAGCCCCACGGACTACGAGGGCGATACGCAGTATTTT.

The J gene is TRBJ1-1, the V gene TRBV4-1; D remains ambiguous. The CDR3 spans 15 residues. Germline-derived CDR1 and CDR2 are MGHRA and YSYEKL. V was cut by 4 bases and J by 0 bases, with 12 bases left in between. The CDR3 DNA sequence: TGCGCCAGCAGCCTAGGGCGTGTCATGAACACTGAAGCTTTCTTT. The encoded protein is CASSLGRVMNTEAFF.

The V and J genes are TRBV2 and TRBJ1-5, with D uncertain. V was pared by 2 bases and J by 7 bases, with 21 bases between. The CDR3 is 17 residues long. Germline V gene data show CDR1 as SNHLY and CDR2 as FYNNEI. CDR3 DNA: TGTGCCAGCAGTGAATACCCCCCCCCGCGGGCAGTCCAGCCCCAGCATTTT. Translation gives CASSEYPPPRAVQPQHF.